The 9 T cell receptor beta chains below come from one sample, sequenced in a study of cytomegalovirus exposure and HLA in healthy donors. The PCR made use of 60 Vbeta and 13 Jbeta primers. The method was immunoSEQ multiplex PCR; TCRdb's version includes in-frame clones alone and lacks a portion of them. The sample yields tens of thousands of clones, 70% seen once. Material for sequencing was PBMCs. These receptors came from a woman in her fifties or sixties in good health and CMV-seropositive.

The chain recombines TRBV4-1 with TRBJ1-5; D possibly corresponds to TRBD1 (5 bases). Trimming shortened V by 4 bases and J by 4 bases, and 17 bases separated the two germline ends. Germline lookup yields CDR1 MGHRA and CDR2 YSYEKL. This CDR3 spans 16 amino acids. CDR3 in amino acids: CASSPNRGGRNQPQHF. In DNA, the CDR3 is TGCGCCAGCAGCCCGAATCGGGGGGGGAGAAATCAGCCCCAGCATTTT.

This sequence joins TRBV11-2 and TRBJ2-1; 12 nucleotides agree with TRBD2. The CDR3 sequence is 17 residues long. Germline V gene data show CDR1 as SGHAT and CDR2 as FQNNGV. Trimming at V came to 5 bases and at J to 8 bases, leaving 13 bases not matched to a gene. The CDR3: CASSRTSGVRGGDEQFF. The CDR3 DNA reads as TGTGCCAGCAGCCGGACTAGCGGGGTCCGGGGGGGGGATGAGCAGTTCTTC. Based on the CDR3 plus reference TRBV11-2 and TRBJ2-1, the full variable domain is EAGVAQSPRYKIIEKRQSVAFWCNPISGHATLYWYQQILGQGPKLLIQFQNNGVVDDSQLPKDRFSAERLKGVDSTLKIQPAKLEDSAVYLCASSRTSGVRGGDEQFFGPGTRLTVL.

This clone was seen a handful of times. The chain recombines TRBV2 with TRBJ2-5; tentatively, D is TRBD1 (6 bases). The CDR3 has 14 amino acids. Germline V gene data show CDR1 as SNHLY and CDR2 as FYNNEI. Trimming took off 2 bases at V and 5 bases at J, with 12 bases between the two ends. In DNA, the CDR3 is TGTGCCAGCAGTGAACAGGGGCAGGGGGAGACCCAGTACTTC. Its protein is CASSEQGQGETQYF.

The V gene is TRBV10-1, the J gene TRBJ1-3; 11 bases are shared with TRBD1. The CDR3 sequence is 14 residues long. J was trimmed by 5 bases and V by 4 bases; bases with no gene match: 1. Germline V gene sequence: CDR1 WNHNN, CDR2 SYGVQD (reference sequence). The CDR3 DNA reads as TGCGCCAGCAGTGGGGACAGGGGGAGAAACACCATATATTTT. Translation gives CASSGDRGRNTIYF.

This clone was seen once. Written as DNA, the CDR3 is TGTGCCAGCAGCTTAGTGGCAAGCGGGGACACCATATATTTT. This gives the protein CASSLVASGDTIYF. The V call is TRBV7-2, the J call TRBJ1-3, with D unresolved. The V end lost 1 base, the J end lost 8 bases, and 12 bases lay between the germline ends. CDR1 and CDR2 from the germline V gene are SGHTA and FQGNSA. CDR3 length equals 14 residues. The complete variable domain, with remaining parts taken from reference TRBV7-2 and TRBJ1-3, reads GAGVSQSPSNKVTEKGKDVELRCDPISGHTALYWYRQSLGQGLEFLIYFQGNSAPDKSGLPSDRFSAERTGGSVSTLTIQRTQQEDSAVYLCASSLVASGDTIYFGEGSWLTVV.

The rearrangement joins TRBV10-3 to TRBJ1-5, with TRBD1 identical over 10 bases. The germline V gene has CDR1 ENHRY and CDR2 SYGVKD. The ends lost 2 bases at V and 7 bases at J; junction bases unmatched: 5. CDR3 length: 15 residues. The CDR3 DNA follows: TGTGCCATCAGTGAGGACAGGGGGCTAGGGCAGCCCCAGCATTTT. This translates into CAISEDRGLGQPQHF.

CDR3: CASSLSGGNGYTF. In nucleotides, the CDR3 is TGTGCCAGCAGTTTATCGGGGGGGAATGGCTACACCTTC. J is TRBJ1-2 and V is TRBV27; D is perhaps TRBD1 (5 bases). This CDR3 comprises 13 residues. Trimming removed 0 bases at V and 6 bases at J, with 8 bases between. Germline loops: CDR1 MNHEY, CDR2 SMNVEV (reference sequence).

This chain connects TRBV6-5 to TRBJ2-7; 9 nucleotides align to TRBD2. The CDR3 sequence is 15 residues long. Germline V gives CDR1 MNHEY, CDR2 SVGAGI. V lost 6 bases and J lost 6; bases outside the gene matches: 12. Written as DNA, the CDR3 is TGTGCCAGCAGGGGAGGGGCGGGGGGGCCGAGCGAGCAGTACTTC. Protein: CASRGGAGGPSEQYF.

The chain carries TRBV5-1 and TRBJ2-3; unclear D gene. The germline V gene encodes CDR1 SGHRS and CDR2 YFSETQ. The germline V and J ends were trimmed by 3 bases and 4 bases, with 15 bases remaining between them. The CDR3 covers 15 residues. Written as DNA, the CDR3 is TGCGCCAGCAGCTCCACCGGGTCAGAAGCAGATACGCAGTATTTT. Protein product: CASSSTGSEADTQYF.